Following are 10 T cell receptor beta chains from one sample sequenced in a study of blood T cell repertoires in COVID-19. Sequenced by immunoSEQ multiplex PCR; TCRdb stores in-frame clones only, minus some. Of 180,000 or so clones detected, approximately 84% appear once; the ten largest clones hold around 5.2%. Sequencing input: peripheral blood. These receptors all come from a woman of 80 years or more with acute or convalescent COVID-19.

The V call is TRBV6-1, the J call TRBJ2-7, with D uncertain. Germline loops: CDR1 MNHNS, CDR2 SASEGT. With 0 bases removed from V and 0 bases from J, the gap between germline ends came to 6 bases. The CDR3 length is 14 residues. CDR3 residues: CASSEAGSSYEQYF. DNA for the CDR3: TGTGCCAGCAGTGAAGCGGGCAGCTCCTACGAGCAGTACTTC.

V usage is TRBV25-1 and J usage is TRBJ1-1, with TRBD1 identical over 8 bases. CDR3 length equals 17 residues. Per germline, CDR1 MGHDK and CDR2 SYGVNS. V trimming: 4 bases; J trimming: 3 bases; junction bases outside the gene matches: 13. CDR3 residues: CASSATGVSPSYTEAFF. As DNA, the CDR3 is TGTGCCAGCAGTGCGACAGGGGTCAGTCCATCCTACACTGAAGCTTTCTTT.

This sequence joins TRBV10-3 and TRBJ2-1; 7 nucleotides align to TRBD1. Looked up from germline, CDR1 is ENHRY and CDR2 is SYGVKD. Trimming took 5 bases from V and 5 from J; bases not matched to a gene: 6. The CDR3 is 14 residues long. The CDR3 DNA is TGTGCCATCAGTTCCGGGACAGTAGACAATGAGCAGTTCTTC. Its protein product is CAISSGTVDNEQFF.

The chain joins TRBV18 to TRBJ2-7, with 12 bases aligning to TRBD2. Germline V CDR1 and CDR2: KGHSH, LQKENI. CDR3 length: 15 amino acids. The J segment lost 3 bases and the V segment lost 5 bases, leaving 5 bases of the junction unmatched. The CDR3 nucleotides read TGTGCCAGCTCATACACTAGCGGGAGGCTCTACGAGCAGTACTTC. As protein: CASSYTSGRLYEQYF.

J is TRBJ1-1 and V is TRBV18; D uncertain. Germline V CDR1 and CDR2: KGHSH, LQKENI. Trimming left V 7 bases short and J 6 bases short, with 15 bases between. The CDR3 is made up of 13 amino acids. CDR3 coding DNA: TGTGCCAGCTTGGCCGGCCCGAGCGCTGAAGCTTTCTTT. It encodes CASLAGPSAEAFF.

This chain connects TRBV6-2 or TRBV6-3 to TRBJ1-2, with a weak D call TRBD1 (6 bases). Trimming took 5 bases from V and 5 from J, leaving 15 bases between them. CDR3 length equals 14 residues. Germline V CDR1 and CDR2: MNHEY, SVGEGT. In nucleotides, the CDR3 is TGTGCCAGCAGTCACCCGGACAGATCTTATGGCTACACCTTC. Amino acids: CASSHPDRSYGYTF.

The CDR3 coding sequence is TGTGCCTGGAGTCAGGGACAGACAAACTATGGCTACACCTTC. It translates to CAWSQGQTNYGYTF. The J gene is TRBJ1-2, the V gene TRBV30; TRBD1 aligns across 7 bases. The length of the CDR3 is 14 residues. Trimming at V came to 2 bases and at J to 2 bases, leaving 5 bases not matched to a gene. CDR1 and CDR2 (germline): GTSNPN, SVGIG (reference sequence).

This clone was detected a few times. The gene calls are TRBV25-1 and TRBJ2-1, with D unresolved. Trimming cost V 1 base and J 4 bases, with 8 bases left between them. The CDR3 consists of 14 residues. Germline-derived CDR1 and CDR2 are MGHDK and SYGVNS. The CDR3 here is CASSESGSYNEQFF. CDR3 DNA sequence: TGTGCCAGCAGTGAATCGGGTAGTTACAATGAGCAGTTCTTC.

The chain combines TRBV7-2 with TRBJ2-1; tentatively, D is TRBD1 (5 bases). V was clipped by 1 base and J by 0 bases, with 10 bases between them. The CDR3 is made up of 16 amino acids. Germline V gene lookup returns CDR1 SGHTA and CDR2 FQGNSA. The CDR3 nucleotides read TGTGCCAGCAGCTTAGTTAGGGGAAGCTCCTACAATGAGCAGTTCTTC. Translation: CASSLVRGSSYNEQFF.

This chain uses TRBV5-6 with TRBJ2-5, with D possibly matching TRBD1 (5 bases). Germline V gene lookup returns CDR1 SGHDT and CDR2 YYEEEE. V was cut by 7 bases and J by 5 bases, with 18 bases left in between. CDR3 size: 14 residues. The CDR3 sequence is CASLSNAKGETQYF. CDR3 sequence (DNA): TGTGCCAGCTTGAGCAACGCCAAGGGGGAGACCCAGTACTTC.